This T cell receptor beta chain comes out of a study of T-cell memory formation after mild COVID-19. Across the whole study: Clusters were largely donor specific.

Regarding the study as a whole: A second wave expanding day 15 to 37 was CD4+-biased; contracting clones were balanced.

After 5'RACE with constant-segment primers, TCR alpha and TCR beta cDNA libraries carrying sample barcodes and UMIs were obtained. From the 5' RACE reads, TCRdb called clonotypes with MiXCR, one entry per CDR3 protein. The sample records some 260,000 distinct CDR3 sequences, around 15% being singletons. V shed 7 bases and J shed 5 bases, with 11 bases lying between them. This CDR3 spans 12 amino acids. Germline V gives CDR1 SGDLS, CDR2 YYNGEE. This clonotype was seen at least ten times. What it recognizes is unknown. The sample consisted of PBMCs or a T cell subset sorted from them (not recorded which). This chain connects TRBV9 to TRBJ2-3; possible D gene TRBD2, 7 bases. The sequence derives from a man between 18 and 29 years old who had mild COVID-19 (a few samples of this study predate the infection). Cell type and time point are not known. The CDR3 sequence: CASGGAKDTQYF. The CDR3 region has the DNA TGTGCCAGCGGGGGGGCAAAAGATACGCAGTATTTT.